This T cell receptor beta chain was retrieved from a study of OX40 agonist ivuxolimab in advanced cancers. Regarding the research as a whole: Ivuxolimab was a fully human IgG2 agonistic monoclonal antibody targeting the costimulatory receptor OX40 (CD134). Partial responses occurred in three dose-escalation patients: two with cutaneous melanoma and one with hepatocellular carcinoma. Intravenous ivuxolimab was administered to patients every 2 weeks at six dose levels: 0.01, 0.1, 0.3, 1.5, 3 and 10 mg/kg. The paper covers the monotherapy dose-escalation part of the phase I ivuxolimab trial, which included N = 52 patients. Patients were allowed to have had prior anti-PD-1, anti-PD-L1 or anti-CTLA-4 therapy, and approximately 41% of the dose-escalation patients had previously received checkpoint inhibitors. The purpose of peripheral TCRbeta sequencing was to test whether ivuxolimab changed TCR sequence diversity and led to clonal T-cell expansion. Of the roughly 52 patients in dose escalation, 19 had hepatocellular carcinoma, some 15 had melanoma, 9 had renal cell carcinoma and 9 had head and neck cancer. The dose-escalation cohort was almost 85% male with a mean age of roughly 62 years, ranging from about 23 to 85.

Patients with autoimmune disease history or receiving systemic immunosuppression were excluded from the trial. Peripheral blood for TCR sequencing was drawn from every dose cohort at baseline, at cycle 4 day 1 and at cycle 7 day 1. Samples came from an open-label, multicenter, first-in-human phase I dose-escalation trial of ivuxolimab. The trial enrolled adults with locally advanced or metastatic head and neck squamous cell, hepatocellular, melanoma or renal cell carcinoma. Before TCR sequencing, CD4+ T cells and CD8+ T cells were sorted from peripheral blood as separate populations. Deletion took 6 bases off V and 5 bases off J, with a span of 8 bases between the germline ends. From cysteine to phenylalanine, the CDR3 is 12 amino acids long. Of all the DNA, just the CDR3 is kept, 36 bases in frame from base 1. The germline V gene provides CDR1 SGHTA and CDR2 FQGTGA. For sequencing of the TCRbeta CDR3 region, genomic DNA was extracted from the sorted cells. The immunoSEQ Assay was used for sequencing of TCRbeta CDR3 regions. TCRdb carries this immuneACCESS record with in-frame sequences only. Its versions omit some clonotypes, under half of them owing to an unresolved V gene in the studies checked, with the rest unexplained. The sample table shows around 87,000 clones, and roughly 94% are seen once. The top ten hold roughly 2.8% of the sample.

General study outcomes and caveats: Low levels of normalized T-cell clonal expansion were also seen in some patients who did not respond. In the 0.1-3.0 mg/kg groups, partial responders had among the lowest normalized peripheral clonal expansion, particularly in CD8+ T cells. At doses of 0.1 to 3.0 mg/kg, clonal expansion of both CD4+ and CD8+ T cells in blood was seen between baseline and week 6. Which antigens the clonally expanded peripheral T cells were specific for was not determined. After ivuxolimab, expanded clones were on average more numerous among CD8+ T cells than among CD4+ T cells.

As concerns this clone: It has no known antigen specificity. One base away there is no much larger clone; base qualities are not given.

The rearrangement joined TRBV7-3 to TRBJ2-1; the D gene lacks a confident call. The TCR comes from an adult with an advanced solid tumor such as melanoma, head and neck, liver or kidney cancer. This sample comprised CD4+ or CD8+ T cells sorted from blood, obtained in a trial of the OX40 agonist ivuxolimab. The CDR3 reads as follows: CASSSGDNEQFF. The DNA reads TGTGCCAGCAGTTCCGGCGACAATGAGCAGTTCTTC.